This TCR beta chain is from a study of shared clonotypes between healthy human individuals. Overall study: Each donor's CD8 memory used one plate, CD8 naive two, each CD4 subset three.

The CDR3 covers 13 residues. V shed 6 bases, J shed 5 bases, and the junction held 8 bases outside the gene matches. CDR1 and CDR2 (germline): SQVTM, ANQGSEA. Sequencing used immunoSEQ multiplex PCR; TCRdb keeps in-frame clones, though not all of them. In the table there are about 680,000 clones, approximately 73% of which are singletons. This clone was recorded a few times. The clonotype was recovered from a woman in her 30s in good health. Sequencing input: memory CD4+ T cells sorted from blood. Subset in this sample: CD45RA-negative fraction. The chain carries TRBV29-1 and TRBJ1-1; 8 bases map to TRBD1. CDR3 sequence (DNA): TGCAGCGTCTCGGACAGGGCCGGTACTGAAGCTTTCTTT. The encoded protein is CSVSDRAGTEAFF. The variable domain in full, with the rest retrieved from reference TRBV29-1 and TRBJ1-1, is SAVISQKPSRDICQRGTSLTIQCQVDSQVTMMFWYRQQPGQSLTLIATANQGSEATYESGFVIDKFPISRPNLTFSTLTVSNMSPEDSSIYLCSVSDRAGTEAFFGQGTRLTVV.